Following are 23 T cell receptor beta chains from one sample sequenced in a study of T cell clonality in common variable immunodeficiency. Study-level results: Common variable immunodeficiency TCR beta sequences reportedly had fewer deletions and N-nucleotide insertions.

No antigens are known for them. Using immunoSEQ multiplex PCR, the repertoire was profiled, and TCRdb retains in-frame clones only, with some absent. The sample has tens of thousands of clones, none seen only once. Sequences were obtained from peripheral blood mononuclear cells. These receptor sequences come from a human donor with common variable immunodeficiency.

This clone was seen ten or more times. The read gets to within 3 residues of the CDR3 end, and the germline J gene fills in the rest. The chain carries TRBV19 and TRBJ2-1, with D unclear. Trimming left V 5 bases short and J 4 bases short, with 12 bases between. From germline, CDR1 is LNHDA and CDR2 SQIVND (reference sequence). There are 14 residues in the CDR3. The sequenced part of the CDR3 DNA is TGTGCCAGTAGTGGCACGGGTCGATACAATGAG. Protein: CASSGTGRYNE. The CDR3 in its entirety is CASSGTGRYNEQFF.

This clone was recorded many times. The read terminates 3 residues ahead of where the CDR3 ends, so the germline J gene completes it. The chain links TRBV18 to TRBJ2-1; TRBD2 matches 9 bases. CDR1 and CDR2 (germline): KGHSH, LQKENI. Trimming removed 2 bases from V and 2 bases from J; junction bases left unmatched: 1. The CDR3 sequence is 15 residues long. CDR3 protein: CASSPSSGAYNEQFF. CDR3 DNA, as far as it was read: TGTGCCAGCTCACCATCTAGCGGGGCCTACAATGAG.

This clone was picked up many times. Read data end 3 residues before the CDR3 end; the end is taken from the germline J gene. This chain connects TRBV20-1 to TRBJ1-6, with D possibly matching TRBD1 (6 bases). CDR1 is DFQATT and CDR2 is SNEGSKA in the germline V gene (reference sequence). Trimming took off 6 bases at V and 9 bases at J, with 9 bases between the two ends. The CDR3 has 11 amino acids. CDR3: CSATGSSPLHF. The sequenced part of the CDR3 DNA is TGCAGTGCAACAGGGAGTTCACCC.

At least ten counts were recorded for this clone. Coverage ceases 3 residues before the CDR3 finishes, and the germline J gene fills in the end. J is TRBJ2-3 and V is TRBV18, with TRBD2 matching over 14 bases. This CDR3 has 17 amino acids. Looked up from germline, CDR1 is KGHSH and CDR2 is LQKENI. Trimming took 3 bases from V and 3 from J; bases not matched to a gene: 5. The sequenced part of the CDR3 DNA is TGTGCCAGCTCACCCCCAGGACTAGCGGGAGGAACAGATACG. Protein: CASSPPGLAGGTDT. The entire CDR3 sequence reads CASSPPGLAGGTDTQYF.

With regard to this clone: The read gets to within 3 residues of the CDR3 end, and the germline J gene fills in the rest. V gene TRBV5-1 combines with J gene TRBJ2-5, with TRBD2 matching over 9 bases. The CDR3 length is 13 residues. Germline lookup yields CDR1 SGHRS and CDR2 YFSETQ. V trimming: 1 base; J trimming: 6 bases; junction bases outside the gene matches: 1. The CDR3 spells CASSLTSGQTQYF. CDR3 bases read: TGCGCCAGCAGCTTGACTAGCGGGCAGACC.

In its sample, this clone was seen many times. One end of the junction varies from germline; a read error may be responsible. Read data end 3 residues before the CDR3 end; the end is taken from the germline J gene. The V call is TRBV27, the J call TRBJ2-1, with 7 positions matching TRBD1. Germline assignment: CDR1 MNHEY and CDR2 SMNVEV (reference sequence). This CDR3 spans 15 amino acids. The part of the CDR3 DNA that was read is TGTACCAGCAGAATACAGGGGAGCTCCTACAATGAG. It is translated as CTSRIQGSSYNE. The complete CDR3 sequence is CTSRIQGSSYNEQFF.

This clone showed up many times. The DNA ends 3 residues before the CDR3 does, and the rest of the CDR3 is filled in from the germline J gene. V and J are TRBV18 and TRBJ2-2, with 9 positions matching TRBD1. The CDR3 consists of 16 residues. Trimming cost V 6 bases and J 2 bases; bases outside gene matches: 7. CDR1 is KGHSH and CDR2 is LQKENI in the germline V gene. CDR3 DNA, as far as it was read: TGTGCCAGCTCCAAACAGGGGGCGACCAACACCGGGGAG. Translation: CASSKQGATNTGE. The CDR3 in full is CASSKQGATNTGELFF. Full variable domain (outside the CDR3, taken from reference TRBV18 and TRBJ2-2): NAGVMQNPRHLVRRRGQEARLRCSPMKGHSHVYWYRQLPEEGLKFMVYLQKENIIDESGMPKERFSAEFPKEGPSILRIQQVVRGDSAAYFCASSKQGATNTGELFFGEGSRLTVL.

The sample holds a few counts of this clone. This may be a read error: a much more frequent sequence differs by one nucleotide. The CDR3 end lies 3 residues beyond the end of the read and is filled in from the germline J gene. This chain links TRBV6-1 with TRBJ2-7; D gene ambiguous. There are 15 residues in the CDR3. The germline gives CDR1 MNHNS, CDR2 SASEGT. With 0 bases removed from V and 4 bases from J, the gap between germline ends came to 13 bases. CDR3: CASSEALGRLYEQYF. CDR3 DNA, as far as it was read: TGTGCCAGCAGTGAAGCGCTAGGTCGATTGTACGAG.

This clone has a count of ten or more. The read is 3 residues too short to cover the CDR3 end, so that end is filled in from the germline J gene. This rearrangement joins TRBV20-1 to TRBJ2-5; 8 bases match TRBD1. This CDR3 is 12 amino acids long. V gave up 6 bases and J gave up 5 bases; unmatched junction bases: 5. Germline values: CDR1 DFQATT, CDR2 SNEGSKA (reference sequence). The CDR3 bases that were read are TGCAGTGCCAGACAGGGGAGGGAGACC. The encoded protein is CSARQGRET. The whole CDR3 protein is CSARQGRETQYF.

This clone was observed many times. The observed sequence ends 3 residues before the CDR3 terminus, with the missing tail filled in from the germline J gene. V and J are TRBV28 and TRBJ2-5, with a possible D match to TRBD1 (6 bases). CDR3 size: 13 residues. V lost 5 bases and J lost 3, with 10 bases in between. Germline V CDR1 and CDR2: MDHEN, SYDVKM. CDR3 DNA (partial): TGTGCCAGCAGTCCCTACAGGGAAGAGACC. Translating gives CASSPYREET. The whole CDR3 protein is CASSPYREETQYF. The variable domain in full, completed from reference TRBV28 and TRBJ2-5, reads DVKVTQSSRYLVKRTGEKVFLECVQDMDHENMFWYRQDPGLGLRLIYFSYDVKMKEKGDIPEGYSVSREKKERFSLILESASTNQTSMYLCASSPYREETQYFGPGTRLLVL.

This clone was detected only a few times. Read data end 3 residues before the CDR3 end; the end is taken from the germline J gene. This chain connects TRBV27 to TRBJ2-7; no definite D call. The germline V gene has CDR1 MNHEY and CDR2 SMNVEV (reference sequence). The CDR3 is 13 residues long. The ends were cut back, 2 bases at V and 1 base at J, with 6 bases in the middle. The part of the CDR3 DNA that was read is TGTGCCAGCAGTTTACACGGTTCCTACGAG. Residues: CASSLHGSYE. The CDR3 in full is CASSLHGSYEQYF.

Only a few counts were recorded for this clone. The read falls 3 residues short of the CDR3 end, and the missing part is taken from the germline J gene. The rearrangement uses TRBV5-6 and TRBJ2-3; D unresolved. The germline V gene encodes CDR1 SGHDT and CDR2 YYEEEE. Trimming removed 0 bases from V and 8 bases from J, with 4 bases in between. The CDR3 has 11 residues. The DNA read from the CDR3 is TGTGCCAGCAGCTTGGGGCCTACG. Protein: CASSLGPT. The complete CDR3 protein is CASSLGPTQYF.

This clone appeared a few times. The read stops 3 residues short of the end of the CDR3; the missing end is completed from the germline J gene. The genes are TRBV7-3 and TRBJ2-3, with TRBD2 matching 9 bases. The ends lost 6 bases at V and 6 bases at J; junction bases unmatched: 4. The germline V gene encodes CDR1 SGHTA and CDR2 FQGTGA. The CDR3 has 13 residues. The CDR3 protein is CASRAGTSDTQYF. CDR3 bases read: TGTGCCAGCAGGGCTGGGACTAGCGATACG.

On this clone: The sequenced fragment ends 3 residues before the CDR3 boundary, so the rest is inferred from the germline J gene. The rearrangement uses TRBV18 and TRBJ2-4; no definite D call. Per the germline V gene, CDR1 is KGHSH and CDR2 is LQKENI. This CDR3 contains 15 residues. The V end lost 5 bases, the J end lost 0 bases, and 11 bases lay between the germline ends. The CDR3 DNA, read in part, is TGTGCCAGCTCATCGTACAGCAGAGCCAAAAACATT. Its translation: CASSSYSRAKNI. The complete CDR3 reads CASSSYSRAKNIQYF.

Only a few counts were recorded for this clone. Read sequence stops 3 residues before the CDR3 end, and the germline J gene provides the missing end. V and J are TRBV11-2 and TRBJ1-6, with D tentatively TRBD1 (5 bases). The CDR3 runs 15 residues. The V end was cut by 5 bases, the J end by 9 bases, with 17 bases between. The germline V gene has CDR1 SGHAT and CDR2 FQNNGV. The CDR3 protein is CASSPRTGGTSPLHF. Incomplete CDR3 DNA: TGTGCCAGCAGCCCAAGAACCGGGGGGACTTCACCC.

Ten or more counts support this clone. The sequence runs out 3 residues before the end of the CDR3; the remainder is reconstructed from the germline J gene. The chain employs TRBV6-2 or TRBV6-3 and TRBJ2-3, with 7 bases lining up with TRBD2. The V gene's germline CDR1 is MNHEY and CDR2 SVGEGT. J lost 2 bases, V lost 6 bases, and 8 bases had no gene match. The CDR3 runs to 15 residues. The CDR3 bases that were read are TGTGCCAGCAGCCCTCAAGCGGGGTTCACAGATACG. Its protein product is CASSPQAGFTDT. The entire CDR3 sequence reads CASSPQAGFTDTQYF.

This clone came up many times. The read ends 3 residues early relative to the CDR3; the germline J gene fills the gap. This sequence joins TRBV14 and TRBJ2-3; D call uncertain. Trimming pared 3 bases from V and 2 bases from J, leaving 9 bases between. Germline V gene sequence: CDR1 SGHDN, CDR2 FVKESK. This CDR3 spans 14 amino acids. The CDR3 protein is CASSQGHFTDTQYF. The CDR3 DNA, read in part, is TGTGCCAGCAGCCAGGGCCATTTCACAGATACG.

This clone was seen a few times. The sequenced fragment ends 3 residues before the CDR3 boundary, so the rest is inferred from the germline J gene. Other DNA variants within this sample encode the same CDR3. The rearrangement uses TRBV18 and TRBJ1-6, with TRBD1 matching over 8 bases. V was pared by 3 bases and J by 0 bases, with 4 bases of the junction left unmatched. This CDR3 comprises 17 residues. CDR1 is KGHSH and CDR2 is LQKENI in the germline V gene. The part of the CDR3 DNA that was read is TGTGCCAGCTCACCTAGACAGGGGAGCTCCTATAATTCACCC. The encoded protein is CASSPRQGSSYNSP. The whole CDR3 sequence is CASSPRQGSSYNSPLHF.

Of note for this clone: The read ends 3 residues early relative to the CDR3; the germline J gene fills the gap. J is TRBJ2-1 and V is TRBV5-6; 7 bases are a match to TRBD1. This CDR3 spans 12 amino acids. The germline gives CDR1 SGHDT, CDR2 YYEEEE. Trimming removed 3 bases from V and 8 bases from J; junction bases left unmatched: 2. CDR3 loop: CASSSQGDEQFF. CDR3 DNA, as far as it was read: TGTGCCAGCAGCTCGCAGGGGGATGAG.

About this clone: Sequencing ends 3 residues short of the CDR3 end; the germline J gene provides the rest. The chain recombines TRBV19 with TRBJ2-7; 9 bases are shared with TRBD1. The CDR3 consists of 14 residues. Looked up from germline, CDR1 is LNHDA and CDR2 is SQIVND (reference sequence). V dropped 4 bases and J dropped 4; count of bases not matched to a gene: 5. The DNA read from the CDR3 is TGTGCCAGTAGTACACCGGGACAGGGTTACGAG. This codes for CASSTPGQGYE. The complete CDR3 protein is CASSTPGQGYEQYF.

This clone has only a few counts. The CDR3 extends 3 residues past the end of the read, so its final part is completed from the germline J gene. The rearrangement joins TRBV19 to TRBJ2-1; 8 bases map to TRBD2. V was clipped by 8 bases and J by 0 bases; unmatched bases: 18. Per the germline V gene, CDR1 is LNHDA and CDR2 is SQIVND (reference sequence). This CDR3 region has 19 residues. The CDR3 bases that were read are TGTGCCAGTCCCCCCGGAGTAGCGGGACTTCCACTCTCCTACAATGAG. It specifies CASPPGVAGLPLSYNE. The complete CDR3 reads CASPPGVAGLPLSYNEQFF.

This clone was seen a few times. The observed sequence ends 3 residues before the CDR3 terminus, with the missing tail filled in from the germline J gene. V usage is TRBV20-1 and J usage is TRBJ1-4; tentative D call: TRBD1 (6 bases). The CDR3 covers 15 residues. The V gene lost 1 base and the J gene lost 0 bases, with 9 bases spanning the gap. CDR1 is DFQATT, CDR2 SNEGSKA, per germline (reference sequence). CDR3: CSARGRGTTNEKLFF. CDR3 DNA (partial): TGCAGTGCTAGAGGAAGGGGGACAACTAATGAAAAA.

In the case of this clone: The CDR3 is cut off 3 residues early in the read; its end comes from the germline J gene. The V gene is TRBV19, the J gene TRBJ2-1; 10 bases match TRBD2. Trimming removed 3 bases from V and 9 bases from J; junction bases left unmatched: 11. Germline lookup yields CDR1 LNHDA and CDR2 SQIVND (reference sequence). The CDR3 contains 16 residues. The CDR3 protein is CASSIPRVAGGGEQFF. Incomplete CDR3 DNA: TGTGCCAGTAGTATCCCAAGGGTAGCGGGAGGTGGTGAG.